This TCR beta chain was captured in a study of OX40 agonist ivuxolimab in advanced cancers. Study summary: Anti-PD-1, anti-PD-L1 or anti-CTLA-4 therapy given earlier was allowed, and 40% had some.

On this clone itself: As yet, its antigen is unknown.

Profiling relied on immunoSEQ multiplex PCR, and the TCRdb table lists in-frame clones only, not all of them. The sample yields approximately 42,000 clones, roughly 77% seen once. The CDR3 spans 17 residues. Per the germline V gene, CDR1 is SGHRS and CDR2 is YFSETQ. V was clipped by 1 base and J by 3 bases; unmatched bases: 9. Study-wide results and limits: The investigators did not determine what antigen specificity the expanded peripheral T cells had. By week 6 at 0.1 to 3.0 mg/kg, blood CD4+ and CD8+ T cells had expanded clonally.

The material sequenced was CD4+ or CD8+ T cells sorted from blood, taken in a trial of the OX40 agonist ivuxolimab. This clonotype originated in an adult with an advanced solid tumor such as melanoma, head and neck, liver or kidney cancer. The gene calls are TRBV5-1 and TRBJ2-3, with 9 bases identical to TRBD2. The CDR3 coding sequence is TGCGCCAGCAGCTTGAAGCTCGCGGGAGGGGTGACAGATACGCAGTATTTT. It encodes CASSLKLAGGVTDTQYF.